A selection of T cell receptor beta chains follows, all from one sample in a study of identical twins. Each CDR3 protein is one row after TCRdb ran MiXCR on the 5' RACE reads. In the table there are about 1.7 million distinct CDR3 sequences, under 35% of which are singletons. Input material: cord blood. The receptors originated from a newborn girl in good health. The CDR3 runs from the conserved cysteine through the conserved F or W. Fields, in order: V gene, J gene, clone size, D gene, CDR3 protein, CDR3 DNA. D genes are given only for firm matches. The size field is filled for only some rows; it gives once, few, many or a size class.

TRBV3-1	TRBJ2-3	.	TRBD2	CASSQETSGGGDTQYF	TGTGCCAGCAGCCAAGAAACTAGCGGGGGTGGAGATACGCAGTATTTT
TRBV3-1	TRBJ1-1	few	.	CASSQVSGASTEAFF	TGTGCCAGCAGCCAAGTTTCAGGGGCAAGCACTGAAGCTTTCTTT
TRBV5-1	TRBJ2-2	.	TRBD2	CASSRTSGTNTGELFF	TGCGCCAGCAGCCGGACTAGCGGTACGAACACCGGGGAGCTGTTTTTT
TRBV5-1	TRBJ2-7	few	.	CASSLGGTSYNEQYF	TGCGCCAGCAGCTTGGGCGGGACCTCTTACAATGAGCAGTACTTC
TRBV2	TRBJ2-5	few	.	CASSVGPKQETQYF	TGTGCCAGCAGTGTGGGACCCAAACAAGAGACCCAGTACTTC
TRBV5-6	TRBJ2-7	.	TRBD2	CASTALGLAGYNEQYF	TGTGCCAGCACCGCCTTAGGACTAGCGGGGTACAATGAGCAGTACTTC
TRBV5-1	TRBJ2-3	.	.	CASGAGALTDTQYF	TGCGCCAGCGGGGCAGGGGCCCTCACAGATACGCAGTATTTT
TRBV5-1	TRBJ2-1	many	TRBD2	CASSLGLASDEQFF	TGCGCCAGCAGCTTGGGACTAGCTTCGGATGAGCAGTTCTTC
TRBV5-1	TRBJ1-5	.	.	CASCWYREQPQHF	TGCGCCAGCTGTTGGTACAGGGAGCAGCCCCAGCATTTT
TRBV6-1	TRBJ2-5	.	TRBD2	CAGGIAGQETQYF	TGTGCCGGCGGGATAGCGGGACAAGAGACCCAGTACTTC
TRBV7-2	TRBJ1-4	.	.	CASSLAFRIRDSNEKLFF	TGTGCCAGCAGCTTAGCGTTCAGAATTCGGGACTCTAATGAAAAACTGTTTTTT
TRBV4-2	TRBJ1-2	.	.	CASSQDRSVNGYTF	TGTGCCAGCAGCCAAGATCGGTCCGTCAATGGCTACACCTTC
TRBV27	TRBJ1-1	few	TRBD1	CASSPQGRVTEAFF	TGTGCCAGCAGTCCACAGGGGCGGGTCACTGAAGCTTTCTTT
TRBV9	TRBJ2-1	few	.	CASSVAPSNLPTRAGEQFF	TGTGCCAGCAGCGTAGCCCCTAGCAATTTGCCTACAAGGGCGGGTGAGCAGTTCTTC
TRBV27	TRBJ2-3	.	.	CASSRPYTDTQYF	TGTGCCAGCAGTCGCCCTTACACAGATACGCAGTATTTT
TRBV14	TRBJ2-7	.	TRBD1	CASSQARPWTGSYEQYF	TGTGCCAGCAGCCAAGCACGTCCCTGGACAGGATCCTACGAGCAGTACTTC
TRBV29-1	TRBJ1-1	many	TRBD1	CSAPDRVNTEAFF	TGCAGCGCCCCGGACAGGGTGAACACTGAAGCTTTCTTT
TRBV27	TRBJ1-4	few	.	CASSLRRFNEKLFF	TGTGCCAGCAGTTTACGTCGCTTTAATGAAAAACTGTTTTTT
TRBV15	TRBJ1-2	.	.	CATSRALGRDYGYTF	TGTGCCACCAGCAGAGCGCTAGGGAGAGACTATGGCTACACCTTC
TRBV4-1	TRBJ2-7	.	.	CASSQETTKDEQYF	TGCGCCAGCAGCCAAGAAACTACCAAGGATGAGCAGTACTTC
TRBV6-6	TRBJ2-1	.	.	CASRDGSYNEQFF	TGTGCCAGCCGGGACGGCTCCTACAATGAGCAGTTCTTC
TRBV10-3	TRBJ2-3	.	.	CAISRDGGRTDTQYF	TGTGCCATCAGTAGGGACGGGGGTAGGACAGATACGCAGTATTTT
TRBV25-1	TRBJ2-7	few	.	CASSDTSGPPPYEQYF	TGTGCCAGCAGTGACACCTCCGGGCCTCCTCCCTACGAGCAGTACTTC
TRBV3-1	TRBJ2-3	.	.	CASSQPHLGQYF	TGTGCCAGCAGTCAACCCCATCTGGGGCAGTATTTT